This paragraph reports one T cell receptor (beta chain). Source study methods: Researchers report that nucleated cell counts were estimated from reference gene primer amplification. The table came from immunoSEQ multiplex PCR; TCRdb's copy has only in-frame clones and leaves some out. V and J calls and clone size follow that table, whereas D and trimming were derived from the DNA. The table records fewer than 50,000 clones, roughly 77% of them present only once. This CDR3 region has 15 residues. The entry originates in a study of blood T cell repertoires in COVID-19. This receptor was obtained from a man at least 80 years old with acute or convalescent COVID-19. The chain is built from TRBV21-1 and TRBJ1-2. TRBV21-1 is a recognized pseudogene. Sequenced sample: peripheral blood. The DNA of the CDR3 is TGTGCCAGCAGCAAAGGGGAGGAGGGGCCCTATGGCTACACCTTC. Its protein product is CASSKGEEGPYGYTF.